The 28 T cell receptor beta chains reported below all come from one sample, sequenced in a study of blood T cell repertoires in COVID-19. Clones were sequenced by immunoSEQ multiplex PCR, and TCRdb holds only the in-frame ones, with some missing. Of approximately 120,000 clones in the sample, over 75% were seen once. Specimen: peripheral blood. Receptors were obtained from a man older than 75 with active or convalescent COVID-19.

The J gene is TRBJ2-5, the V gene TRBV7-9; weak D call: TRBD1 (6 bases). CDR1 is SEHNR, CDR2 FQNEAQ, per germline (reference sequence). The CDR3 spans 15 residues. With 3 bases removed from V and 3 bases from J, the gap between germline ends came to 14 bases. In DNA form, the CDR3 reads TGTGCCAGCAGCTTTTTAATGCCAGGGGAAGAGACCCAGTACTTC. Translation gives CASSFLMPGEETQYF.

The chain carries TRBV5-5 and TRBJ2-6; D perhaps matches TRBD2 (6 bases). The CDR3 covers 20 residues. From germline, CDR1 is SGHKS and CDR2 YYEKEE (reference sequence). V lost 0 bases and J lost 2, with 21 bases in between. In nucleotides, the CDR3 is TGTGCCAGCAGCTTGGACGGTGCGGGACCCCTCGGCACTGGGGCCAACGTCCTGACTTTC. The encoded protein is CASSLDGAGPLGTGANVLTF. Full variable domain (missing parts from reference TRBV5-5 and TRBJ2-6): DAGVTQSPTHLIKTRGQQVTLRCSPISGHKSVSWYQQVLGQGPQFIFQYYEKEERGRGNFPDRFSARQFPNYSSELNVNALLLGDSALYLCASSLDGAGPLGTGANVLTFGAGSRLTVL.

The gene calls are TRBV6-5 and TRBJ2-3; TRBD1 matches 9 bases. Germline CDR1 MNHEY, CDR2 SVGAGI. The V gene end was trimmed by 8 bases and the J gene end by 0 bases; junction bases not matched to a gene: 3. The CDR3 is 14 residues long. DNA of the CDR3: TGTGCCAGCGGACAGGGGAGGAGCACAGATACGCAGTATTTT. Its protein product is CASGQGRSTDTQYF.

The chain has TRBV5-4 and TRBJ2-3, with 9 nucleotides matching TRBD1. J gave up 0 bases and V 4 bases, and 6 bases lay outside the gene matches. The CDR3 totals 16 residues. Germline lookup yields CDR1 SGHNT and CDR2 YYREEE (reference sequence). DNA of the CDR3: TGTGCCAGCAGCCCGGGACAGGGCTATAGCACAGATACGCAGTATTTT. Translation gives CASSPGQGYSTDTQYF.

The chain carries TRBV4-2 and TRBJ1-2, with 11 bases fitting TRBD1. The trim removed 6 bases at V and 3 bases at J, leaving 12 bases unmatched. The germline gives CDR1 LGHNA, CDR2 YNFKEQ. CDR3 length: 17 amino acids. For the CDR3, the DNA is TGTGCCAGCAGAGCCACTCTGGACAGGGGGCGCGACTATGGCTACACCTTC. It codes for CASRATLDRGRDYGYTF.

This clone was picked up many times. V usage is TRBV19 and J usage is TRBJ1-1, with TRBD1 matching over 8 bases. With V trimmed by 4 bases and J by 0 bases, 13 bases remained unmatched. Germline values: CDR1 LNHDA, CDR2 SQIVND (reference sequence). The CDR3 consists of 18 residues. The CDR3 spells CASSTNYRTGILNTEAFF. CDR3 DNA sequence: TGTGCCAGTAGTACAAATTACCGGACAGGGATCTTGAACACTGAAGCTTTCTTT. The variable domain in full, completed from reference TRBV19 and TRBJ1-1, reads DGGITQSPKYLFRKEGQNVTLSCEQNLNHDAMYWYRQDPGQGLRLIYYSQIVNDFQKGDIAEGYSVSREKKESFPLTVTSAQKNPTAFYLCASSTNYRTGILNTEAFFGQGTRLTVV.

The rearrangement uses TRBV19 and TRBJ1-4, with TRBD1 as a possible D gene (5 bases). V was clipped by 6 bases and J by 7 bases, with 21 bases between them. This CDR3 is built from 16 residues. Germline V gene data show CDR1 as LNHDA and CDR2 as SQIVND (reference sequence). The CDR3 loop is CASSRNPGNSGEKLFF. The DNA of the CDR3 is TGTGCCAGTAGCCGAAACCCAGGGAATTCGGGTGAAAAACTGTTTTTT.

The V and J genes are TRBV10-3 and TRBJ1-5, with 7 bases lining up with TRBD1. V lost 7 bases, J lost 3 bases, and 3 bases stayed unmatched. CDR1 ENHRY and CDR2 SYGVKD come from the germline V gene. The length of the CDR3 is 13 residues. CDR3 amino acids: CAINDRDNQPQHF. The CDR3 coding sequence is TGTGCCATCAATGACAGGGACAATCAGCCCCAGCATTTT.

The V call is TRBV4-3, the J call TRBJ2-2, with TRBD2 identical over 9 bases. This CDR3 comprises 14 residues. Germline CDR1 LGHNA, CDR2 YSLEER. V lost 5 bases and J lost 5; bases outside the gene matches: 3. CDR3 nucleotide sequence: TGCGCCAGCAGCGTTAGCGGGAGAACCGGGGAGCTGTTTTTT. It encodes CASSVSGRTGELFF.

The CDR3 DNA reads as TGTGCCAGCTCACCACCGGGGGGGCTAGCGGCCTACGAGCAGTACTTC. Translating it yields CASSPPGGLAAYEQYF. This chain links TRBV18 with TRBJ2-7; a weak D match, TRBD2 (7 bases). The CDR3 loop spans 16 amino acids. The ends were cut back, 0 bases at V and 2 bases at J, with 14 bases in the middle. Germline V gives CDR1 KGHSH, CDR2 LQKENI.

The CDR3 is CASTRGDLDVDSPLHF. The CDR3, as DNA: TGTGCCAGCACCCGGGGGGACCTGGACGTCGATTCACCCCTCCACTTT. J is TRBJ1-6 and V is TRBV7-9, with D perhaps TRBD1 (5 bases). Trimming took off 7 bases at V and 8 bases at J, with 21 bases between the two ends. The CDR3 sequence is 16 residues long. Germline V lookup: CDR1 SEHNR, CDR2 FQNEAQ (reference sequence).

Notes on this clone: One end of the junction is discordant with germline, which a read error may explain. This chain uses TRBV3-1 (or the pseudogene TRBV3-2) with TRBJ1-1; no reliable D call. Germline V gene sequence: CDR1 LGHDT, CDR2 YNNKEL (reference sequence). The length of the CDR3 is 10 residues. CDR3 sequence reads: CASSRPMSGW. The CDR3 DNA sequence: TGTGCCAGCAGCCGCCCGATGTCGGGGTGG.

CDR3: CASGLLASGGANNEQFF. The CDR3 nucleotides read TGTGCCAGCGGTCTTCTGGCTAGCGGGGGGGCGAACAATGAGCAGTTCTTC. This chain joins TRBV25-1 and TRBJ2-1; 12 bases are a match to TRBD2. CDR1 and CDR2 (germline): MGHDK, SYGVNS. This CDR3 comprises 17 residues. The ends lost 8 bases at V and 5 bases at J; junction bases unmatched: 13.

The J gene is TRBJ2-7, the V gene TRBV5-3; 7 bases agree with TRBD1. TRBV5-3 is an open reading frame whose function is uncertain. The CDR3 consists of 13 residues. The J segment lost 3 bases and the V segment lost 3 bases, leaving 3 bases of the junction unmatched. CDR3 in amino acids: CARSYDRDYEQYF. The CDR3 DNA follows: TGTGCCAGAAGCTACGACAGGGACTACGAGCAGTACTTC.

In this sample, this clone turned up a few times. The chain joins TRBV24-1 to TRBJ1-5, with D uncertain. The CDR3 contains 14 residues. From germline, CDR1 is KGHDR and CDR2 SFDVKD. V shed 4 bases and J shed 4 bases, with 10 bases lying between them. CDR3 loop: CATSEMRPNQPQHF. The CDR3 nucleotides are TGTGCCACCAGTGAAATGAGGCCTAATCAGCCCCAGCATTTT.

The chain joins TRBV24-1 to TRBJ2-1; D not certain. Deletions cut 3 bases from V and 6 bases from J, with 8 bases between. CDR1 is KGHDR and CDR2 is SFDVKD in the germline V gene. The CDR3 runs 13 residues. CDR3 in amino acids: CATSDADSNEQFF. The DNA of the CDR3 is TGTGCCACCAGTGATGCCGACTCCAATGAGCAGTTCTTC.

This clone has a single count. This chain links TRBV5-1 with TRBJ1-5; D is unclear. The CDR3 runs to 16 residues. The germline CDR1 and CDR2 sequences are SGHRS and YFSETQ. The CDR3 loop is CDLSLRGPGSNQPQHF. DNA of the CDR3: TGCGATCTGTCACTCCGCGGTCCCGGTAGCAATCAGCCCCAGCATTTT. The entire variable domain, with the rest obtained from reference TRBV5-1 and TRBJ1-5, is as follows: KAGVTQTPRYLIKTRGQQVTLSCSPISGHRSVSWYQQTPGQGLQFLFEYFSETQRNKGNFPGRFSGRQFSNSRSEMNVSTLELGDSALYLCDLSLRGPGSNQPQHFGDGTRLSIL.

The V and J genes are TRBV20-1 and TRBJ2-3; 7 bases match TRBD1. Germline-derived CDR1 and CDR2 are DFQATT and SNEGSKA (reference sequence). The length of the CDR3 is 17 residues. J was trimmed by 0 bases and V by 3 bases; bases with no gene match: 12. The CDR3 DNA sequence: TGCAGTGCTAGTGGCACCGGGACAGCACCTAGCACAGATACGCAGTATTTT. Translating it yields CSASGTGTAPSTDTQYF.

This chain uses TRBV7-8 with TRBJ1-1; D uncertain. This CDR3 has 13 residues. Germline CDR1 reads SGHVS; CDR2 reads FQNEAQ. V lost 3 bases to trimming and J lost 10 bases, with 15 bases between them. The chain's CDR3 is CASSFGVEVAAFF. CDR3 bases: TGTGCCAGCAGCTTCGGGGTGGAGGTTGCAGCTTTCTTT.

The chain employs TRBV27 and TRBJ2-1, with 9 positions matching TRBD2. Trimming removed 4 bases from V and 5 bases from J; junction bases left unmatched: 3. Germline V CDR1 and CDR2: MNHEY, SMNVEV (reference sequence). The CDR3 has 14 residues. The CDR3 sequence is CASSWGGGDNEQFF. The DNA for the CDR3 is TGTGCCAGCAGTTGGGGCGGGGGGGACAATGAGCAGTTCTTC.

This clone was counted between two and nine times. V is TRBV7-3 and J is TRBJ2-5; D possibly corresponds to TRBD1 (6 bases). This CDR3 has 13 amino acids. The V and J ends lost 5 bases and 5 bases respectively, with 12 bases between them. Germline assignment: CDR1 SGHTA and CDR2 FQGTGA. The CDR3 loop reads CASSIGGWETQYF. The CDR3 DNA reads as TGTGCCAGCAGCATAGGGGGTTGGGAGACCCAGTACTTC.

This clone was seen only a few times. This chain links TRBV20-1 with TRBJ2-7; TRBD2 agrees at 12 bases. The germline V gene has CDR1 DFQATT and CDR2 SNEGSKA (reference sequence). The ends lost 3 bases at V and 5 bases at J; junction bases unmatched: 8. CDR3 size: 15 residues. The CDR3 sequence: CSASLGLAGFNEQYF. The CDR3 nucleotides read TGCAGTGCTAGTCTAGGACTAGCGGGATTCAACGAGCAGTACTTC.

CDR3 sequence: CASSPRAELNSPLHF. The CDR3 nucleotides read TGTGCCAGCAGCCCCAGGGCAGAACTAAATTCACCCCTCCACTTT. This chain uses TRBV9 with TRBJ1-6; D may be TRBD1 (5 bases). V lost 4 bases, J lost 7 bases, and 15 bases lay in between. This CDR3 is built from 15 residues. CDR1 and CDR2 (germline): SGDLS, YYNGEE. Combining the CDR3 with reference TRBV9 and TRBJ1-6 gives the whole variable domain DSGVTQTPKHLITATGQRVTLRCSPRSGDLSVYWYQQSLDQGLQFLIQYYNGEERAKGNILERFSAQQFPDLHSELNLSSLELGDSALYFCASSPRAELNSPLHFGNGTRLTVT.

As to this clone: Other DNA sequences of this sample code for an identical CDR3. This chain links TRBV6-5 with TRBJ2-1; 8 nucleotides line up with TRBD2. The CDR3 contains 15 residues. The germline CDR1 and CDR2 sequences are MNHEY and SVGAGI. V was clipped by 0 bases and J by 6 bases; unmatched bases: 4. CDR3 loop: CASSYSPGGANEQFF. Written as DNA, the CDR3 is TGTGCCAGCAGTTACTCCCCCGGGGGGGCCAATGAGCAGTTCTTC.

This chain links TRBV16 with TRBJ1-1; D is unclear. Trimming removed 0 bases from V and 2 bases from J, with 10 bases in between. CDR3 size: 15 residues. Per the germline V gene, CDR1 is KGHSY and CDR2 is FQNENV. CDR3 in amino acids: CASSQSRSVNTEAFF. CDR3 coding DNA: TGTGCCAGCAGCCAATCAAGATCGGTCAACACTGAAGCTTTCTTT.

The CDR3 nucleotides are TGCGCCAGCAGCCAAGGGATCCCGTCGGGTGAAAAACTGTTTTTT. Translation: CASSQGIPSGEKLFF. The chain links TRBV4-3 to TRBJ1-4; no firm D call. The V end lost 1 base, the J end lost 7 bases, and 13 bases lay between the germline ends. Germline assignment: CDR1 LGHNA and CDR2 YSLEER. The CDR3 consists of 15 residues.

The chain links TRBV2 to TRBJ1-2, with 12 nucleotides matching TRBD1. From germline, CDR1 is SNHLY and CDR2 FYNNEI. The CDR3 extends over 14 amino acids. The V segment lost 5 bases and the J segment 8 bases; nucleotides outside the gene matches: 6. For the CDR3, the DNA is TGTGCCAGCAGTCCGGGACAGGGGGCTTACGGCTACACCTTC. Translation gives CASSPGQGAYGYTF.

With regard to this clone: At one end the junction does not follow the germline gene, possibly because of a read error. This sequence joins TRBV19 and TRBJ2-1; 9 bases agree with TRBD2. Germline-derived CDR1 and CDR2 are LNHDA and SQIVND (reference sequence). CDR3 size: 11 residues. The CDR3 protein is CASSIGGRGVF. CDR3 DNA: TGTGCCAGTAGTATCGGCGGGAGGGGGGTCTTC.